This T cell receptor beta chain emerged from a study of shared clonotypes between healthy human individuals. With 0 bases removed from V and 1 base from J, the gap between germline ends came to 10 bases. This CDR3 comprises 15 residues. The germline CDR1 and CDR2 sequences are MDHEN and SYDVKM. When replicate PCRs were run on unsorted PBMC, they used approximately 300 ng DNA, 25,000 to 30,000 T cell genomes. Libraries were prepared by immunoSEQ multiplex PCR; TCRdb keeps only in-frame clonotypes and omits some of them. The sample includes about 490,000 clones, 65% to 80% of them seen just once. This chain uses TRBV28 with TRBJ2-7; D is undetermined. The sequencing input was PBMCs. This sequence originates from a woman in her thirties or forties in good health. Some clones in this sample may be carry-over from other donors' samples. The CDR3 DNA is TGTGCCAGCAGTTTATGGCTGGCCCCTTCCTACGAGCAGTACTTC. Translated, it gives CASSLWLAPSYEQYF.